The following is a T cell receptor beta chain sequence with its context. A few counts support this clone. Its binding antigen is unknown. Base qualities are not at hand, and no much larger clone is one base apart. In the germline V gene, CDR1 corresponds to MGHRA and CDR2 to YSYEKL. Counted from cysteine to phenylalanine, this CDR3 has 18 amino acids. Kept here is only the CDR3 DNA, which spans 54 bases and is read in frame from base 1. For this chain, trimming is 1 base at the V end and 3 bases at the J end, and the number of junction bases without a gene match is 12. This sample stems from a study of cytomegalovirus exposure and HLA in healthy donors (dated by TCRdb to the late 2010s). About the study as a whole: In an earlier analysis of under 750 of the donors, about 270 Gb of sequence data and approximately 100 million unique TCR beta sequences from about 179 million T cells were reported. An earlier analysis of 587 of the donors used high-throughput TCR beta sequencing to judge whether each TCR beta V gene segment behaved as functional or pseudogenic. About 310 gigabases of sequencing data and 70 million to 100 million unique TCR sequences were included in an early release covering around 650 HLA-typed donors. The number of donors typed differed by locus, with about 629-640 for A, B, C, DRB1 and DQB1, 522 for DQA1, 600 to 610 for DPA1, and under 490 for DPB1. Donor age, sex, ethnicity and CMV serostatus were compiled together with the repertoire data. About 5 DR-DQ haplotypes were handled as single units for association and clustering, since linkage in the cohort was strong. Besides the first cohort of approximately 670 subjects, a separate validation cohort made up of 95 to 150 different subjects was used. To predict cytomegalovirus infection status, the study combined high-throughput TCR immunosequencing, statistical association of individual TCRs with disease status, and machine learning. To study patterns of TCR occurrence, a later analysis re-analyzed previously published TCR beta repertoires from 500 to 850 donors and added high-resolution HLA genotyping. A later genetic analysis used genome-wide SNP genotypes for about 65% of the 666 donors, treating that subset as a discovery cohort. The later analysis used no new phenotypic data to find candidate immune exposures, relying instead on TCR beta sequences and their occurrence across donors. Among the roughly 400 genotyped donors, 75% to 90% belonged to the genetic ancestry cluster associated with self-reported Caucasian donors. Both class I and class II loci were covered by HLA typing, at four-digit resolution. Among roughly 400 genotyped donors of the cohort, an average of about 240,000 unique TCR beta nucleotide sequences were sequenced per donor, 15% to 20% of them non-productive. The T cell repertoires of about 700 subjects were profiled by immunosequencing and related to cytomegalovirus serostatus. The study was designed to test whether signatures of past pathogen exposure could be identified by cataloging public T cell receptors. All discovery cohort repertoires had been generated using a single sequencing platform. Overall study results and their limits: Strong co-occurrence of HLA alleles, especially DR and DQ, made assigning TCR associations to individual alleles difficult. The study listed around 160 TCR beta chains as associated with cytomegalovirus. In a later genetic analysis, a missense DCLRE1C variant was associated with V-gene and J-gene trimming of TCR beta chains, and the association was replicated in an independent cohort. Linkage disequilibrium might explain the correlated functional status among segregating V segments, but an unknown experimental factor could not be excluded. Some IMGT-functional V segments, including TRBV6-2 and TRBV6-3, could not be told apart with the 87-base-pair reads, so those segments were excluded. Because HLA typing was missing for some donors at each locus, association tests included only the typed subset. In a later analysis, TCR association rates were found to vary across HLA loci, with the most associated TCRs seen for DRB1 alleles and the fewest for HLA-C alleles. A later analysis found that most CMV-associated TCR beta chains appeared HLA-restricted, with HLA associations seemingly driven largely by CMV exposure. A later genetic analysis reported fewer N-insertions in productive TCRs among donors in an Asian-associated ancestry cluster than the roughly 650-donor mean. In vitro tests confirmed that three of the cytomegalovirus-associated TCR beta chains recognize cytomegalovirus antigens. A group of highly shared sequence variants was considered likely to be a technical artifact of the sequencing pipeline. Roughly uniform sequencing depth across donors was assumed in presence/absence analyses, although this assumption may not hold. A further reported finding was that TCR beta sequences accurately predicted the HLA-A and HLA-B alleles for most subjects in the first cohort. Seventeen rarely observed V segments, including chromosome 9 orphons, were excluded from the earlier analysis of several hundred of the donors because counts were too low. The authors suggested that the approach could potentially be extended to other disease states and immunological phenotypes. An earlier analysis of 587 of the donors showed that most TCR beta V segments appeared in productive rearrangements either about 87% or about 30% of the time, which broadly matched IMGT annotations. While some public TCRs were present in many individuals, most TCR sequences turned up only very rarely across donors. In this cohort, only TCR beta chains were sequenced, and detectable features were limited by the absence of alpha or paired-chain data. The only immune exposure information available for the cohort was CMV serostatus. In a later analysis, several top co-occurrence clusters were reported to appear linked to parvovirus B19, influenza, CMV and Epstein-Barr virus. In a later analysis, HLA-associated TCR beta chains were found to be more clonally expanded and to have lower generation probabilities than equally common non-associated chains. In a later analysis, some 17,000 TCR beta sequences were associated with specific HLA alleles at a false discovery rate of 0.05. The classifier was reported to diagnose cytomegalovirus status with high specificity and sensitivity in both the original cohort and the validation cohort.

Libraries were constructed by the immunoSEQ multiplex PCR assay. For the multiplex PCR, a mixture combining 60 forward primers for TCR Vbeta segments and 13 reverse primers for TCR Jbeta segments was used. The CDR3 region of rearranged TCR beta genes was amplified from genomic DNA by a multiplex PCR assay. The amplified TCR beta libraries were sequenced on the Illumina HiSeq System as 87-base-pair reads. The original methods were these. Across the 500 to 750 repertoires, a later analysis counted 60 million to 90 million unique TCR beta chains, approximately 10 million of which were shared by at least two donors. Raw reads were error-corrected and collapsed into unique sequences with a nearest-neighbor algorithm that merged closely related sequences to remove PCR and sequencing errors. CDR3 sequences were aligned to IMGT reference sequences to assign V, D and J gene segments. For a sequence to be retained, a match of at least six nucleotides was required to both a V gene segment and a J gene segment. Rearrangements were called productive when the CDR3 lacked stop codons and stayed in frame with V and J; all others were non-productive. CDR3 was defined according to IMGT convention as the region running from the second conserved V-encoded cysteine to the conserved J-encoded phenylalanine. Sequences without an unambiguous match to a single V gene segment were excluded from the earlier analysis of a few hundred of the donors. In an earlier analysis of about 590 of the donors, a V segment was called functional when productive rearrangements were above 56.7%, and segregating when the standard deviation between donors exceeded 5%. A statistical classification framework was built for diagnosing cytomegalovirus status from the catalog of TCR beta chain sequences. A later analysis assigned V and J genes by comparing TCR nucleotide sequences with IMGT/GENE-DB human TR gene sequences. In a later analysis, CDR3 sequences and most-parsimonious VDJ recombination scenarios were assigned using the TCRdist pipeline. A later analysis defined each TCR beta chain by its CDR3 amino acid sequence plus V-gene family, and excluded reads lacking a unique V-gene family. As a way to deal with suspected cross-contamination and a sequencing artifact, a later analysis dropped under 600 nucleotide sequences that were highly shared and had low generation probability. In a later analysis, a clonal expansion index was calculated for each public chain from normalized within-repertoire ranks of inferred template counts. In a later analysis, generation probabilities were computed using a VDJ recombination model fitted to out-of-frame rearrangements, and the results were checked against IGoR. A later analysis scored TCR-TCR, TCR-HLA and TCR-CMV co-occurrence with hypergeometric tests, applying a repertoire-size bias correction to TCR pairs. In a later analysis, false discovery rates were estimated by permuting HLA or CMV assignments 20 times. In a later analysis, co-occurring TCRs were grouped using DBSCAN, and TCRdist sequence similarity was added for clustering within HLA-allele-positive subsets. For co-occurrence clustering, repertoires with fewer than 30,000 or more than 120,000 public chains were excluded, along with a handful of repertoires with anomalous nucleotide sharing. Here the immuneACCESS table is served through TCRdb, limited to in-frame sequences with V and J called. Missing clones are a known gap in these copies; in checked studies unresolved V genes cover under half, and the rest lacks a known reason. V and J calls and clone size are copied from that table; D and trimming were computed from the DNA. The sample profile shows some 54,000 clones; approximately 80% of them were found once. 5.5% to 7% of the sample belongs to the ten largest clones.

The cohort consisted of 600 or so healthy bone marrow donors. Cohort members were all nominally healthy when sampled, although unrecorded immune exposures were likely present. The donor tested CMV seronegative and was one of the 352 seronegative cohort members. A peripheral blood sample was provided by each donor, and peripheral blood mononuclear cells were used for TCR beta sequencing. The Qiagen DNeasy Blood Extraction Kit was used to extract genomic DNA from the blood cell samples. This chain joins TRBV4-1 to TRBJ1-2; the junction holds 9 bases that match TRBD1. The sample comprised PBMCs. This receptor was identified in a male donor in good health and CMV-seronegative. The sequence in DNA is TGCGCCAGCAGCCAAGCGGGCGGGACAGGGTCGAAAGACTATGGCTACACCTTC. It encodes CASSQAGGTGSKDYGYTF.